This T cell receptor beta chain was retrieved from a study of blood T cell repertoires in COVID-19. Turning to this clone: This same CDR3 is encoded by further DNA sequences in the sample.

In the original analysis: The authors estimated nucleated cell counts from reference gene primer amplification. Here immunoSEQ multiplex PCR was the method, and the copy in TCRdb shows in-frame clones only, minus some. D and trimming were read from the DNA, whereas the V and J calls and clone size are those reported in that table. Here the sample spans about 240,000 clones, 88% being singletons. The CDR3 consists of 13 residues. V shed 2 bases and J shed 5 bases, with 10 bases lying between them. The J gene is TRBJ2-7, the V gene TRBV12-3 or TRBV12-4, with D tentatively TRBD1 (5 bases). The sample consisted of peripheral blood. This sequence was found in a woman aged 25 to 39 with acute or convalescent COVID-19. CDR3 residues: CASSLSGRDEQYF. The CDR3 coding sequence is TGTGCCAGCAGTTTATCGGGCAGGGACGAGCAGTACTTC.